This entry lists 3 T cell receptor beta chains sequenced from one sample in a study of cytotoxic CD8 clonotypes in ibrutinib-treated CLL. Clones were sequenced by immunoSEQ multiplex PCR, and TCRdb holds only the in-frame ones, with some missing. The sample shows over 110,000 clones, more than 85% of them seen only once. Sequences were derived from PBMCs, sampled after 12 months of ibrutinib treatment. These receptors were obtained from a human donor with chronic lymphocytic leukemia.

The V call is TRBV5-1, the J call TRBJ2-7, with 11 positions matching TRBD1. The CDR3 has 15 amino acids. Germline V gene lookup returns CDR1 SGHRS and CDR2 YFSETQ. Trimming at V came to 5 bases and at J to 5 bases, leaving 9 bases not matched to a gene. Here the CDR3 reads CASRPDRGLVDEQYF. CDR3 coding DNA: TGCGCCAGCAGACCGGACAGGGGGCTTGTAGACGAGCAGTACTTC.

The chain carries TRBV7-3 and TRBJ2-2; TRBD1 matches 9 bases. Germline V gives CDR1 SGHTA, CDR2 FQGTGA. The CDR3 is made up of 16 amino acids. Trimming cost V 5 bases and J 4 bases; bases outside gene matches: 8. DNA of the CDR3: TGTGCCAGCAGCCCTTTCGGGACAGGGTCCACCGGGGAGCTGTTTTTT. It translates to CASSPFGTGSTGELFF.

This rearrangement joins TRBV21-1 to TRBJ2-2. TRBV21-1 is noted as a pseudogene. The CDR3 is made up of 13 amino acids. Here the CDR3 reads CASLPGRTGELFF. CDR3 in DNA: TGTGCCAGCCTCCCGGGGCGTACCGGGGAGCTGTTTTTT.